A selection of T cell receptor beta chains follows, all from one sample in a study of cytomegalovirus exposure and HLA in healthy donors. The method was immunoSEQ multiplex PCR; TCRdb's version includes in-frame clones alone and lacks a portion of them. The sample shows 120,000 to 150,000 clones, over 60% of them seen only once. Material for sequencing was PBMCs. These receptors came from a woman aged 55-69 years in good health and CMV-seronegative. The CDR3 runs from the conserved cysteine through the conserved F or W. The D gene is left open where the match is weak. For some rows the clone size is stated as once, few or many, or as a class when expanded; others skip it.

>TRBV4-3|TRBJ1-5|.|.
TGCGCCAGCAGCCAAGATGCCCAGATCCATCAGCCCCAGCATTTT
CASSQDAQIHQPQHF
>TRBV5-6|TRBJ1-1|.|.
TGTGCCAGCAGCTTGGTCGCAGTCATGAACACTGAAGCTTTCTTT
CASSLVAVMNTEAFF
>TRBV6-6|TRBJ2-7|TRBD1|.
TGTGCCAGCAGTTACGGCAGGGGGAAGGACCACGAGCAGTACTTC
CASSYGRGKDHEQYF
>TRBV11-2|TRBJ2-7|TRBD2|once
TGTGCCAGCAGCTTTGGCGGGGGCTCCTACGAGCAGTACTTC
CASSFGGGSYEQYF
>TRBV7-2|TRBJ2-7|.|.
TGTGCCAGCAGCTCAATAACCTTCAGGGGCGAGCAGTACTTC
CASSSITFRGEQYF
>TRBV27|TRBJ1-2|TRBD1|few
TGTGCCAGCAGTCCTCTGGACAGGGGGCGCAGGAATGGCTACACCTTC
CASSPLDRGRRNGYTF
>TRBV5-5|TRBJ2-6|TRBD2|few
TGTGCCAGCAGCTTCCCCAGACTAGCGGGAGGGAACTCTGGGGCCAACGTCCTGACTTTC
CASSFPRLAGGNSGANVLTF
>TRBV7-2|TRBJ2-7|TRBD1|few
TGTGCCAGCAGTACGGGACAGGGCCCCTCCTACGAGCAGTACTTC
CASSTGQGPSYEQYF
>TRBV5-4|TRBJ2-1|.|.
TGTGCCAGCAGCCCCCGGACTCCCCATGAGCAGTTCTTC
CASSPRTPHEQFF
>TRBV9|TRBJ1-3|TRBD1|.
TGTGCCAGCAGCGTAGACGGGACAGGGGCTGGAAACACCATATATTTT
CASSVDGTGAGNTIYF
>TRBV5-1|TRBJ2-1|.|.
TGCGCCAGCAGCTCCACAGTCTCCTACAATGAGCAGTTCTTC
CASSSTVSYNEQFF
>TRBV6-7|TRBJ2-7|.|.
TGTGCCAGCAGAATTCCAGGGTCTTCCTACGAGCAGTACTTC
CASRIPGSSYEQYF
>TRBV19|TRBJ2-5|TRBD2|.
TGTGCCAGTAGAGGACTAGCGGGAGTCGGAGGTGGCCAAGAGACCCAGTACTTC
CASRGLAGVGGGQETQYF
>TRBV5-1|TRBJ1-3|.|.
TGCGCCAGCACCACTTCAGGGGTCTCTGGAAACACCATATATTTT
CASTTSGVSGNTIYF
>TRBV7-9|TRBJ2-5|TRBD2|few
TGTGCCAGCAGCTTAGGCGTAGCGGGAGTCGAGACCCAGTACTTC
CASSLGVAGVETQYF
>TRBV5-4|TRBJ2-1|TRBD2|.
TGTGCCAGCAGCGCTAGGGGACTAGCGGGGGAGCAGTTCTTC
CASSARGLAGEQFF
>TRBV4-3|TRBJ1-2|.|few
TGCGCCAGCAGCCAAGAGGAGGGGTTATTCTATGGCTACACCTTC
CASSQEEGLFYGYTF
>TRBV2|TRBJ2-2|.|.
TGTGCCAGCAGTGATGAAGGGGCTGGTAGGACCGGGGAGCTGTTTTTT
CASSDEGAGRTGELFF
>TRBV5-1|TRBJ1-4|TRBD1|.
TGCGCCAGCAGCTTGGTGGGACAGGGGGCAACTAATGAAAAACTGTTTTTT
CASSLVGQGATNEKLFF
>TRBV4-1|TRBJ2-3|TRBD2|.
TGCGCCAGCAGCCATGGCCTAGCGGGCACAGATACGCAGTATTTT
CASSHGLAGTDTQYF
>TRBV7-9|TRBJ2-1|.|.
TGTGCCAGCAGCTTAGATACTAGCTACAATGAGCAGTTCTTC
CASSLDTSYNEQFF
>TRBV13|TRBJ2-1|TRBD2|.
TGTGCCAGCAGCTTAGAGCGGGGGGGAGCCTACAATGAGCAGTTCTTC
CASSLERGGAYNEQFF
>TRBV6-5|TRBJ1-4|TRBD1|.
TGTGCCAGCAGCCTGTGGGGACAGAAGAATGAAAAACTGTTTTTT
CASSLWGQKNEKLFF